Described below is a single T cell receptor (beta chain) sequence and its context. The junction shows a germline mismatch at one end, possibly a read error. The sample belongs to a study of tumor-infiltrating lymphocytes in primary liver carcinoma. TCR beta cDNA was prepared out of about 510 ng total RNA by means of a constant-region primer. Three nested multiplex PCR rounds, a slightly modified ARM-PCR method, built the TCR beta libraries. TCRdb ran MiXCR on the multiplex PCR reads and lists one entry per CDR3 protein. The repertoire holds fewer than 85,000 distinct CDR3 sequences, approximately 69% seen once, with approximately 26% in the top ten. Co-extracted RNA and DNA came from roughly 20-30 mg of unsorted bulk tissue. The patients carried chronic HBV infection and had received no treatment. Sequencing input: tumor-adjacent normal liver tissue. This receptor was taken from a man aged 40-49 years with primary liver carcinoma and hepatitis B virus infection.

CDR3 loop: CAGSLDDRGDTDTQYF. The CDR3 DNA reads as TGTGCCGGCAGCTTAGATGACAGGGGAGACACAGATACTCAGTATTTT. J is TRBJ2-3 and V is TRBV7-9; 8 bases agree with TRBD1. Germline-derived CDR1 and CDR2 are SEHNR and FQNEAQ (reference sequence). The CDR3 has 16 residues.